Following are 6 T cell receptor beta chains from one sample sequenced in a study of cytomegalovirus exposure and HLA in healthy donors. 13 Jbeta primers and 60 Vbeta primers were used for the PCR. Generated by immunoSEQ multiplex PCR, the TCRdb table keeps only in-frame clones and is missing some. The sample lists some 120,000 clones, around 60% occurring once. Sequencing was carried out using PBMCs. The receptors shown here come from a woman between 40 and 55 years old in good health and CMV-seropositive.

The chain is built from TRBV4-1 and TRBJ2-7, with D maybe TRBD2 (5 bases). Germline CDR1 is MGHRA and CDR2 is YSYEKL. Trimming removed 0 bases at V and 6 bases at J, with 21 bases between. The CDR3 runs 17 residues. Written as DNA, the CDR3 is TGCGCCAGCAGCCAAGACCCCTTAAGAGAGAGGGAACCCGAGCAGTACTTC. Its translation: CASSQDPLREREPEQYF.

Only a few counts were recorded for this clone. J is TRBJ1-1 and V is TRBV12-5, with TRBD1 matching over 9 bases. J gave up 3 bases and V 2 bases, and 28 bases lay outside the gene matches. Germline V lookup: CDR1 LGHNT, CDR2 FRNRAP. CDR3 length equals 23 residues. The CDR3 reads CASGLTPLTTPTGGLSGDTEAFF. The DNA of the CDR3 is TGTGCTAGTGGTTTGACCCCCCTAACAACTCCCACAGGGGGCCTCAGTGGGGACACTGAAGCTTTCTTT.

The chain has TRBV27 and TRBJ1-2; weak D call: TRBD1 (5 bases). Trimming stripped 2 bases from V and 4 bases from J, with 14 bases between. Germline V lookup: CDR1 MNHEY, CDR2 SMNVEV (reference sequence). This CDR3 comprises 15 residues. The CDR3 protein is CASSLGQGSFYGYTF. The CDR3 bases are TGTGCCAGCAGTTTAGGGCAGGGTTCTTTCTATGGCTACACCTTC.

This chain links TRBV18 with TRBJ2-3; D possibly corresponds to TRBD2 (5 bases). The CDR3 runs to 14 residues. CDR1 is KGHSH and CDR2 is LQKENI in the germline V gene. Trimming took 6 bases from V and 4 from J, leaving 14 bases between them. The CDR3, as DNA: TGTGCCAGCTCCCAAGAAGGTAGCGCAGATACGCAGTATTTT. The encoded protein is CASSQEGSADTQYF.

This chain connects TRBV2 to TRBJ1-1, with TRBD1 matching over 12 bases. The CDR3 covers 16 residues. Losses at the gene ends were 0 bases for V and 5 bases for J; bases not matched to a gene: 4. Germline-derived CDR1 and CDR2 are SNHLY and FYNNEI. CDR3 DNA sequence: TGTGCCAGCAGTGAAGCGGGACAGGGGGCGAGGACTGAAGCTTTCTTT. This sequence encodes CASSEAGQGARTEAFF.

The chain employs TRBV7-8 and TRBJ2-7, with 8 bases matching TRBD2. This CDR3 is built from 16 residues. V trimming: 5 bases; J trimming: 1 base; junction bases outside the gene matches: 10. CDR1 and CDR2 (germline): SGHVS, FQNEAQ. The CDR3 coding sequence is TGTGCCAGCAGCCCAAAGACTAGCGACCCTTCCTACGAGCAGTACTTC. Protein sequence: CASSPKTSDPSYEQYF.